This TCR beta chain was captured in a study of cytomegalovirus exposure and HLA in healthy donors. Study observations and caveats: The productive fraction for most TCR beta V segments was about 87% or about 30% in an earlier analysis.

A remark on this clone: Its antigen remains unknown.

Use of 60 Vbeta and 13 Jbeta primers characterized the PCR. Authors' data handling: The count from a later analysis was some 81 million unique TCR beta chains, approximately 9.9 million of them shared. Sequencing used immunoSEQ multiplex PCR; TCRdb keeps in-frame clones, though not all of them. Clone size and the V and J calls come from that table; the DNA yielded D and trimming. Of about 130,000 clones listed, around 74% are singletons. Unmatched junction bases numbered 8, after V lost 0 bases and J lost 2 bases. CDR1 and CDR2 from the germline V gene are SGHRS and YFSETQ. The CDR3 extends over 16 amino acids.

The TCR sequence derives from a male donor in good health and CMV-seronegative. The genes are TRBV5-1 and TRBJ2-7, with TRBD2 matching 7 bases. Material: PBMCs. The CDR3 is CASSLGSLGGAYEQYF. The CDR3 DNA reads TGCGCCAGCAGCTTGGGGTCGTTGGGGGGGGCCTACGAGCAGTACTTC.